One sample yielded the 10 T cell receptor beta chains listed below, sequenced in a study of cytomegalovirus exposure and HLA in healthy donors (dated by TCRdb to the late 2010s). The receptor library was made with the immunoSEQ multiplex PCR assay. Sourced from immuneACCESS, this table was stored by TCRdb with only in-frame sequences that have V and J called. A share of the clones is absent; for the studies checked, an unresolved V gene accounts for under half, and the remainder has no known explanation. The sample includes 200,000 to 300,000 clones, with around 86% observed a single time. Around 1.2% of the sample lies in the top ten. The specimen was PBMCs. These receptor sequences come from a woman in her 30s in good health and CMV-seropositive.

The rearrangement links TRBV15 to TRBJ1-2, with D perhaps TRBD1 (6 bases). Germline V lookup: CDR1 LNHNV, CDR2 YYDKDF (reference sequence). The CDR3 is made up of 15 amino acids. The germline V and J ends were trimmed by 0 bases and 6 bases, with 14 bases remaining between them. The CDR3 sequence is CATSRERGGKDGYTF. The CDR3 nucleotides read TGTGCCACCAGCAGAGAGAGGGGGGGAAAGGATGGCTACACCTTC.

V and J are TRBV5-1 and TRBJ2-3; TRBD1 aligns across 7 bases. Losses at the gene ends were 5 bases for V and 0 bases for J; bases not matched to a gene: 3. The CDR3 is 14 residues long. The germline CDR1 and CDR2 sequences are SGHRS and YFSETQ. DNA for the CDR3: TGCGCCAGCAGAACGACAGGGAGCACAGATACGCAGTATTTT. It codes for CASRTTGSTDTQYF.

This rearrangement joins TRBV20-1 to TRBJ1-1; no reliable D call. The germline V and J ends were trimmed by 4 bases and 11 bases, with 14 bases remaining between them. The length of the CDR3 is 11 residues. Per germline, CDR1 DFQATT and CDR2 SNEGSKA (reference sequence). CDR3 in DNA: TGCAGTGCTAATTGGTGGGGAGTGGCTTTCTTT. It translates to CSANWWGVAFF.

This chain connects TRBV11-2 to TRBJ2-1, with a possible D match to TRBD2 (5 bases). This CDR3 is 17 amino acids long. Germline CDR1 and CDR2: SGHAT and FQNNGV. Deletions cut 2 bases from V and 2 bases from J, with 16 bases between. The CDR3 nucleotides read TGTGCCAGCAGCTTAACGGTCGGACTTCCCCCCTACAATGAGCAGTTCTTC. Encoded protein: CASSLTVGLPPYNEQFF.

This clone has just a few counts. The chain combines TRBV30 with TRBJ1-2, with 10 nucleotides matching TRBD1. J lost 4 bases, V lost 3 bases, and 5 bases had no gene match. The CDR3 spans 14 residues. Germline CDR1 and CDR2: GTSNPN and SVGIG (reference sequence). The CDR3, as DNA: TGTGCCTGGAGCCGGGACAGGGGCCCCTATGGCTACACCTTC. Amino acids: CAWSRDRGPYGYTF.

This sequence joins TRBV11-2 and TRBJ2-2, with D perhaps matching TRBD2 (6 bases). V dropped 6 bases and J dropped 3 bases, with 11 bases sitting between them. CDR1 and CDR2 from the germline V gene are SGHAT and FQNNGV. CDR3 length: 14 amino acids. CDR3 in amino acids: CASRWGGDTGELFF. The CDR3, as DNA: TGTGCCAGCAGATGGGGCGGGGACACCGGGGAGCTGTTTTTT.

This clone was counted between two and nine times. V and J are TRBV11-2 and TRBJ2-2, with D perhaps matching TRBD1 (6 bases). This CDR3 spans 15 amino acids. V was trimmed by 1 base and J by 5 bases, leaving 11 bases between them. The V gene's germline CDR1 is SGHAT and CDR2 FQNNGV. This CDR3 is CASSLAQGITGELFF. The CDR3 bases are TGTGCCAGCAGCTTAGCACAGGGAATTACCGGGGAGCTGTTTTTT.

This clone was seen a handful of times. The genes are TRBV30 and TRBJ1-2; no clear D gene. CDR1 and CDR2 from the germline V gene are GTSNPN and SVGIG (reference sequence). There are 12 residues in the CDR3. Trimming left V 0 bases short and J 2 bases short, with 4 bases between. The CDR3 DNA reads TGTGCCTGGAGTGTACAGAACTATGGCTACACCTTC. It yields the protein CAWSVQNYGYTF.

The gene calls are TRBV10-3 and TRBJ2-7; D is undetermined. Looked up from germline, CDR1 is ENHRY and CDR2 is SYGVKD. Trimming removed 0 bases at V and 5 bases at J, with 8 bases between. This CDR3 is 13 amino acids long. CDR3: CAISESGFDEQYF. The CDR3 region has the DNA TGTGCCATCAGTGAGTCCGGGTTCGACGAGCAGTACTTC.

V and J are TRBV6-1 and TRBJ2-5, with D uncertain. V lost 1 base and J lost 1, with 10 bases in between. Germline CDR1 reads MNHNS; CDR2 reads SASEGT. There are 15 residues in the CDR3. For the CDR3, the DNA is TGTGCCAGCAGTGAAGGGGCAAGCCTCCAAGAGACCCAGTACTTC. It translates to CASSEGASLQETQYF.